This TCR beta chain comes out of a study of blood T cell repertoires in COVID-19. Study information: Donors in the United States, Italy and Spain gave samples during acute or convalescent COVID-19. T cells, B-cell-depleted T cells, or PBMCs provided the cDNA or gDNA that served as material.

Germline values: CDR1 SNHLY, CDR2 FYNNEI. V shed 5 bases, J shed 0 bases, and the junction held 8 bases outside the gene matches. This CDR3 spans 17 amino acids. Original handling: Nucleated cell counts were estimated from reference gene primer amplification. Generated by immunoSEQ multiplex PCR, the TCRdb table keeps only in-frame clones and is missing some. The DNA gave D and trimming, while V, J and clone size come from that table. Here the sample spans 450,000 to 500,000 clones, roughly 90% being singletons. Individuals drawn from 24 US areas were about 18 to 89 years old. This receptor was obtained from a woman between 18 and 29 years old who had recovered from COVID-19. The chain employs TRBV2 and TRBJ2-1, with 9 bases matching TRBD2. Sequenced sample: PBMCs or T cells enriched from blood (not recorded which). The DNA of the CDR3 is TGTGCCAGCAGTTCCACCTCTAGCGGGGACTCCTACAATGAGCAGTTCTTC. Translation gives CASSSTSSGDSYNEQFF.